This T cell receptor beta chain is from a study of shared clonotypes between healthy human individuals. The CDR3 is made up of 17 amino acids. The V end lost 0 bases, the J end lost 8 bases, and 20 bases lay between the germline ends. Per the germline V gene, CDR1 is SEHNR and CDR2 is FQNEAQ (reference sequence). For sorted subsets, about 190 ng DNA per replicate equaled 30,000 or so T cell genomes. Libraries were prepared by immunoSEQ multiplex PCR; TCRdb keeps only in-frame clonotypes and omits some of them. The sample includes approximately 2.5 million clones, over 85% of them seen just once. The sequence derives from a man aged 18 to 29 in good health. The J gene is TRBJ2-1, the V gene TRBV7-9; D might be TRBD2 (7 bases). Source material: naive CD4+ T cells sorted from blood. The subset: CD45RA+ positively selected. The CDR3 region is CASSLALMTIGGDEQFF. The CDR3 DNA follows: TGTGCCAGCAGCTTAGCCCTAATGACTATAGGGGGGGATGAGCAGTTCTTC.